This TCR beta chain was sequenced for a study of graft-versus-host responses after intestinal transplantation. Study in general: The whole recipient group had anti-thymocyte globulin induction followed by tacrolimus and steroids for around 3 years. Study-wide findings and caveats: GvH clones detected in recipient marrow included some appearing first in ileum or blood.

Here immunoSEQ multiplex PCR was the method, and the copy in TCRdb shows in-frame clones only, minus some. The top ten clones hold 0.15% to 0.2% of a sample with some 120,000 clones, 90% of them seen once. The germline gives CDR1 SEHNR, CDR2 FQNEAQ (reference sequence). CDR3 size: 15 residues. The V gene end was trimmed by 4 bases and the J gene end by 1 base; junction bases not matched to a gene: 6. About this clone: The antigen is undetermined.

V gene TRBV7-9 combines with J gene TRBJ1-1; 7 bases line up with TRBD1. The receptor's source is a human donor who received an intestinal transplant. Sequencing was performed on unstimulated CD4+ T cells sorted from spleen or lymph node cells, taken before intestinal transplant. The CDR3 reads CASSSPGDRNTEAFF. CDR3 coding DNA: TGTGCCAGCAGCTCCCCCGGGGACAGGAACACTGAAGCTTTCTTT.